This T cell receptor beta chain was recovered during a study of blood T cell repertoires in COVID-19. The wider study: Acute-phase and convalescent COVID-19 samples originated in the United States, Italy and Spain. From T cells, B-cell-depleted T cells, or PBMCs came the material, which was cDNA or gDNA.

How the authors handled the data: Estimation of nucleated cell counts was performed using reference gene primer amplification. Assay: immunoSEQ multiplex PCR; the TCRdb copy retains only in-frame clones and omits some. V, J and clone size reflect that table, while D and trimming were determined from the DNA. Among around 39,000 clones, around three quarters were seen once, and the ten largest hold approximately 14%. The clonotype comes from a woman aged 70-85 years with acute or convalescent COVID-19. The sequenced sample consisted of peripheral blood.

The CDR3: CATSRVGDEQFF. The CDR3 DNA reads TGTGCCACCAGCAGAGTAGGGGATGAGCAGTTCTTC. The chain carries TRBV15 and TRBJ2-1; the D gene is possibly TRBD1 (5 bases). Germline-derived CDR1 and CDR2 are LNHNV and YYDKDF (reference sequence). V lost 1 base and J 8 bases, leaving 6 bases between the germline ends. The CDR3 loop spans 12 amino acids.